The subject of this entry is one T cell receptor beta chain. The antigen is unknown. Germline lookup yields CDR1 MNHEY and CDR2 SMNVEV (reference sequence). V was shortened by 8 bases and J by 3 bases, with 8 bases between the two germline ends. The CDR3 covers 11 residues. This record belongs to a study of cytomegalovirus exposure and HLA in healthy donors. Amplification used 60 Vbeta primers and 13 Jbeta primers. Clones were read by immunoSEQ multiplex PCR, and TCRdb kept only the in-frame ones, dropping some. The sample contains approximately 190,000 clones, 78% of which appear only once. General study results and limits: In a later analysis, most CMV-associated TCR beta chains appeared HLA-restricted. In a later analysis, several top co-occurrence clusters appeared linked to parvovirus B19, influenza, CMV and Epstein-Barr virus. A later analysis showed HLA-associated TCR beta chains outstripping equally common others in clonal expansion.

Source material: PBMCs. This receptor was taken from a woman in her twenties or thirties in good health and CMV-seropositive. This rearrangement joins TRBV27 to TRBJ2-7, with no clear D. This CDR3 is CASRSHYEQYF. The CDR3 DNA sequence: TGTGCCAGCCGGTCGCACTACGAGCAGTACTTC.